This T cell receptor beta chain was sequenced for a study of T-cell memory formation after mild COVID-19. At the level of the study: For the most part, TCR clusters were specific to one donor.

Barcoded TCR alpha and TCR beta cDNA libraries with UMIs came from 5'RACE using constant-segment primers. TCRdb called the 5' RACE reads again in MiXCR, with one record for every CDR3 protein. The data show about 340,000 distinct CDR3 sequences, about an eighth seen once. This CDR3 is built from 13 residues. Between the trimmed V and J ends, which lost 3 bases and 6 bases, there was a span of 9 bases. Germline-derived CDR1 and CDR2 are LGHNA and YSLEER. This sequence originates from a man younger than 30 who had mild COVID-19 (a few samples of this study predate the infection). Cell type and time point are not known. Sample: PBMCs or a T cell subset sorted from them (not recorded which). V gene TRBV4-3 combines with J gene TRBJ2-4; either TRBD1 or TRBD2 may supply D (5 bases each). The CDR3 spells CASSHRDGNIQYF. The DNA for the CDR3 is TGCGCCAGCAGCCACCGGGACGGAAACATTCAGTACTTC.